One sample yielded the 13 T cell receptor beta chains listed below, sequenced in a study of blood T cell repertoires in COVID-19. Here immunoSEQ multiplex PCR was the method, and the copy in TCRdb shows in-frame clones only, minus some. Among roughly 68,000 clones listed, around 85% were seen once. Source material: peripheral blood. These receptors were obtained from a woman aged 45-65 years with acute or convalescent COVID-19.

The chain recombines TRBV14 with TRBJ1-1; D remains unclear. The CDR3 spans 13 residues. The V gene's germline CDR1 is SGHDN and CDR2 FVKESK. The V end lost 0 bases, the J end lost 6 bases, and 8 bases lay between the germline ends. Here the CDR3 DNA reads TGTGCCAGCAGCCAAGAGTTCCGGTCTGAAGCTTTCTTT. It encodes CASSQEFRSEAFF.

This clone has a count of ten or more. The chain links TRBV30 to TRBJ1-5; 7 nucleotides line up with TRBD1. The CDR3 runs to 18 residues. The J segment lost 2 bases and the V segment lost 3 bases, leaving 16 bases of the junction unmatched. Germline lookup yields CDR1 GTSNPN and CDR2 SVGIG (reference sequence). The CDR3 coding sequence is TGTGCCTGGAGCGGGGGAGCAGGGGGAGCGGTTGGCAATCAGCCCCAGCATTTT. Translating gives CAWSGGAGGAVGNQPQHF.

The chain has TRBV7-8 and TRBJ1-4; TRBD1 matches 7 bases. Trimming removed 0 bases from V and 4 bases from J; junction bases left unmatched: 14. Per the germline V gene, CDR1 is SGHVS and CDR2 is FQNEAQ. This CDR3 contains 19 residues. As DNA, the CDR3 is TGTGCCAGCAGCTTAGCCCCGCCGACAGGGAGAACGTTTAATGAAAAACTGTTTTTT. It codes for CASSLAPPTGRTFNEKLFF.

This chain joins TRBV14 and TRBJ2-1, with 10 bases aligning to TRBD1. Germline CDR1 SGHDN, CDR2 FVKESK. With 4 bases clipped from V and 2 bases from J, the junction kept 5 bases outside the gene matches. This CDR3 has 16 residues. The chain's CDR3 is CASSRLGTGAYNEQFF. CDR3 sequence (DNA): TGTGCCAGCAGCCGCCTGGGGACAGGGGCCTACAATGAGCAGTTCTTC.

V gene TRBV18 combines with J gene TRBJ2-1; D not certain. Germline V gives CDR1 KGHSH, CDR2 LQKENI. Trimming cost V 5 bases and J 0 bases, with 11 bases left between them. This CDR3 has 15 amino acids. CDR3 in DNA: TGTGCCAGCTCAACCCAGGTGAGCTCCTACAATGAGCAGTTCTTC. It encodes CASSTQVSSYNEQFF.

The V and J genes are TRBV4-1 and TRBJ2-1; no clear D gene. The CDR3 is 16 residues long. Per the germline V gene, CDR1 is MGHRA and CDR2 is YSYEKL. Between the trimmed V and J ends, which lost 0 bases and 2 bases, there was a span of 11 bases. CDR3: CASSQDSGLTYNEQFF. CDR3 DNA sequence: TGCGCCAGCAGCCAAGATTCAGGATTAACCTACAATGAGCAGTTCTTC.

V gene TRBV6-6 combines with J gene TRBJ2-7; perhaps TRBD1 as D (5 bases). With 4 bases removed from V and 3 bases from J, the gap between germline ends came to 10 bases. Germline CDR1 MNHNY, CDR2 SVGAGI (reference sequence). The length of the CDR3 is 13 residues. The DNA for the CDR3 is TGTGCCAGCAGTTTCAAAGACAGCTACGAGCAGTACTTC. It specifies CASSFKDSYEQYF.

The chain is built from TRBV18 and TRBJ1-1; D gene unclear. Germline values: CDR1 KGHSH, CDR2 LQKENI. The CDR3 is made up of 14 amino acids. Trimming cost V 2 bases and J 1 base, with 8 bases left between them. CDR3 nucleotides: TGTGCCAGCTCACCAGGGCGGGAGAACACTGAAGCTTTCTTT. Its protein is CASSPGRENTEAFF.

This chain connects TRBV27 to TRBJ1-4; 11 nucleotides agree with TRBD1. V shed 5 bases, J shed 4 bases, and the junction held 6 bases outside the gene matches. Germline assignment: CDR1 MNHEY and CDR2 SMNVEV (reference sequence). This CDR3 has 16 amino acids. This CDR3 is CASSDMGQGVNEKLFF. The CDR3 bases are TGTGCCAGCAGTGATATGGGACAGGGGGTTAATGAAAAACTGTTTTTT.

The chain has TRBV2 and TRBJ2-7; possible D gene TRBD1, 5 bases. The CDR3 is 13 amino acids. Deletions cut 5 bases from V and 3 bases from J, with 11 bases between. CDR1 is SNHLY and CDR2 is FYNNEI in the germline V gene. The CDR3 DNA sequence: TGTGCCAGCAGTCGACAGAGCTACTACGAGCAGTACTTC. Its translation: CASSRQSYYEQYF.

This clone was found once. V and J are TRBV6-6 and TRBJ1-1; D gene unclear. Germline V gives CDR1 MNHNY, CDR2 SVGAGI (reference sequence). V lost 3 bases and J 2 bases, leaving 7 bases between the germline ends. The CDR3 is made up of 13 amino acids. DNA for the CDR3: TGTGCCAGCAGTTATGCACTCAACACTGAAGCTTTCTTT. Translation gives CASSYALNTEAFF.

The V call is TRBV14, the J call TRBJ1-2; D might be TRBD1 (6 bases). This CDR3 is built from 14 residues. Per the germline V gene, CDR1 is SGHDN and CDR2 is FVKESK. Trimming pared 0 bases from V and 8 bases from J, leaving 13 bases between. Here the CDR3 reads CASSQDRGSSGYTF. CDR3 in DNA: TGTGCCAGCAGCCAAGACAGGGGATCTAGCGGCTACACCTTC.

Only one count was recorded for this clone. J is TRBJ2-1 and V is TRBV12-3 or TRBV12-4, with a weak D call TRBD2 (7 bases). The CDR3 is made up of 11 amino acids. V lost 4 bases, J lost 15 bases, and 13 bases lay in between. CDR3 sequence: CASSYGGAPFF. As DNA, the CDR3 is TGTGCCAGCAGTTATGGGGGGGCCCCGTTCTTC.